This entry features one T cell receptor beta chain sequence. The antigen is unknown. This record comes from a study of T cell responses to AZD1222 COVID-19 vaccine. V was clipped by 2 bases and J by 3 bases, with 13 bases between them. The CDR3 consists of 14 residues. CDR1 GTSNPN and CDR2 SVGIG come from the germline V gene (reference sequence). Sequenced by immunoSEQ multiplex PCR; TCRdb stores in-frame clones only, minus some. The sample carries 100,000 to 150,000 clones, roughly 88% recorded once. Broader study findings: At baseline, just five to seven AZD1222 recipients tested seropositive. Once two AZD1222 doses were given, Spike-specific TCR breadth and depth went up. Vaccine-associated CD4 TCRs spanned spike, dominant at 160-218 and 743-854. The donor cohort was predominantly white British with a female majority, and clonal diversity may have been underestimated.

V usage is TRBV30 and J usage is TRBJ1-2, with D unresolved. The clonotype was recovered from an adult in good health. The source material was peripheral blood, sampled on day 0 of MenACWY control vaccination. Here the CDR3 DNA reads TGTGCCTGGAGTAGGCACATGTCGGACTATGGCTACACCTTC. Translating gives CAWSRHMSDYGYTF.